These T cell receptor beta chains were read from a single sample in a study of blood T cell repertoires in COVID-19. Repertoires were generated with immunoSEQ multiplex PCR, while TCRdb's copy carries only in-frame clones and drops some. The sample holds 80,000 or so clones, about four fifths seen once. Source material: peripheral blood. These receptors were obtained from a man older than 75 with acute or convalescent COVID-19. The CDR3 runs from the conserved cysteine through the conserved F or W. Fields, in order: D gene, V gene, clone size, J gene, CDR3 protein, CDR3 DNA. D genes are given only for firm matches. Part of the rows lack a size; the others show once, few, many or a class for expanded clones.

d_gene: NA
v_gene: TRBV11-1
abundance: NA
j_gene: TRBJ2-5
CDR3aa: CASSPPGVETQYF
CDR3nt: TGTGCCAGCAGCCCGCCCGGGGTGGAGACCCAGTACTTC

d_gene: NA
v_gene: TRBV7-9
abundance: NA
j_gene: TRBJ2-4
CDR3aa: CASSLYGTAAKNIQYF
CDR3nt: TGTGCCAGCAGCTTATACGGGACTGCCGCCAAAAACATTCAGTACTTC

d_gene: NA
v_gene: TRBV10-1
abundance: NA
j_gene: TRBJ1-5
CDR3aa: CASSAEFNQPQHF
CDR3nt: TGCGCCAGCAGTGCGGAGTTCAATCAGCCCCAGCATTTT

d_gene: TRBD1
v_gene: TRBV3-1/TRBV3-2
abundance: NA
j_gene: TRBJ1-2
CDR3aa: CASSQMDRGRGYTF
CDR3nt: TGTGCCAGCAGCCAGATGGACAGGGGCAGGGGCTACACCTTC

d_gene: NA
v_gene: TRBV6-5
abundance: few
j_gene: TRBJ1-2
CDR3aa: CASRTANYGYTF
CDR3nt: TGTGCCAGCAGAACAGCAAACTATGGCTACACCTTC

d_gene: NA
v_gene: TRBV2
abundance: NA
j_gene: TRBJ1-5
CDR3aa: CASSDRVRNQPQHF
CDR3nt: TGTGCCAGCAGTGACAGGGTACGGAATCAGCCCCAGCATTTT

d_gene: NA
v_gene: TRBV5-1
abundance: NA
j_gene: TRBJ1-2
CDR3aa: CASSLDRVDYGYTF
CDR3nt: TGCGCCAGCAGCTTGGACAGGGTGGACTATGGCTACACCTTC

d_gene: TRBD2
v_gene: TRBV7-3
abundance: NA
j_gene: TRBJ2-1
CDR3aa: CASSLTGTSGRNEQFF
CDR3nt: TGTGCCAGCAGCTTAACCGGGACTAGCGGGAGAAATGAGCAGTTCTTC

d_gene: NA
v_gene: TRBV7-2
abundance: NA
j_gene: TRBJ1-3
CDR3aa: CASSLGGPSSGNTIYF
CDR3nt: TGTGCCAGCAGCTTAGGAGGGCCAAGCTCTGGAAACACCATATATTTT

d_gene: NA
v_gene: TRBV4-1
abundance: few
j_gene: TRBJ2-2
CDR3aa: CASSRGLGRNTGELFF
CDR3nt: TGCGCCAGCAGCCGAGGTCTAGGTAGAAACACCGGGGAGCTGTTTTTT

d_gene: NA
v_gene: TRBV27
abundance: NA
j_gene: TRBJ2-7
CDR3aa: CASSLSDRYYSYEQYF
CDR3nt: TGTGCCAGCAGTTTATCCGACAGATACTACTCCTACGAGCAGTACTTC

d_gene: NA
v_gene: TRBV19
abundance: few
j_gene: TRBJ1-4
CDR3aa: CASSTVRTNEKLFF
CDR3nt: TGTGCCAGTAGTACAGTCAGAACTAATGAAAAACTGTTTTTT

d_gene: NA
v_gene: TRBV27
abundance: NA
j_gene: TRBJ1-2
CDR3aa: CASSSSGTNYGYTF
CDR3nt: TGTGCCAGCAGTTCTTCCGGGACAAATTATGGCTACACCTTC

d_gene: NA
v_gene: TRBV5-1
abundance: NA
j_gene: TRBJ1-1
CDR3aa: CASSFDSTPNTEAFF
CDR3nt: TGCGCCAGCAGCTTCGACAGCACCCCGAACACTGAAGCTTTCTTT

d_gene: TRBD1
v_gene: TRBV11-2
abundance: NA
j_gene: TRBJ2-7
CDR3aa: CASSTDRGSYEQYF
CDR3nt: TGTGCCAGCAGCACAGACAGGGGTAGCTACGAGCAGTACTTC

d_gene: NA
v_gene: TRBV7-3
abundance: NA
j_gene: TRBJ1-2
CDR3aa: CASSRGPDSPYGYTF
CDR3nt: TGTGCCAGCAGCCGCGGACCGGACAGCCCCTATGGCTACACCTTC

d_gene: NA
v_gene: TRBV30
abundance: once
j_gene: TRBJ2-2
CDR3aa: CAWSTVTGELFF
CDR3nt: TGTGCCTGGAGTACGGTGACCGGGGAGCTGTTTTTT

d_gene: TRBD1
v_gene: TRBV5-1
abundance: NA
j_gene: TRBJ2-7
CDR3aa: CASSSTWTGDYEQYF
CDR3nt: TGCGCCAGCAGCTCCACTTGGACAGGAGACTACGAGCAGTACTTC

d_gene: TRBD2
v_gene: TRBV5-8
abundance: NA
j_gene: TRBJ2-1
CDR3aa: CASSSFSAGLHNEQFF
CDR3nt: TGTGCCAGCAGCAGTTTTTCAGCGGGGCTACACAATGAGCAGTTCTTC

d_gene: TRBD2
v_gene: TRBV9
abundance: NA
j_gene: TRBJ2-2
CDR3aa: CASSVVPSGSGELFF
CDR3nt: TGTGCCAGCAGCGTAGTGCCCAGCGGGAGCGGGGAGCTGTTTTTT

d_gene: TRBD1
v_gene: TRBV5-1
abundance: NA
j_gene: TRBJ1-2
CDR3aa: CASSRTGEGYGYTF
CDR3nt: TGCGCCAGCAGCCGGACAGGGGAGGGCTATGGCTACACCTTC

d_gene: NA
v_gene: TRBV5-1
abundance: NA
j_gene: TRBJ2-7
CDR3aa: CASSLSGENYEQYF
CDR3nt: TGCGCCAGCAGCTTGTCAGGGGAGAACTACGAGCAGTACTTC

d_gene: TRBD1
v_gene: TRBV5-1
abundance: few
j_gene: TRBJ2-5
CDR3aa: CASSLGQGWETQYF
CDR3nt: TGCGCCAGCAGCTTGGGACAGGGGTGGGAGACCCAGTACTTC

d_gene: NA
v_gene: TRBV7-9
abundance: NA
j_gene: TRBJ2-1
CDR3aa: CASSFRTTGWNEQFF
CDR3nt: TGTGCCAGCAGCTTTCGTACTACAGGGTGGAATGAGCAGTTCTTC

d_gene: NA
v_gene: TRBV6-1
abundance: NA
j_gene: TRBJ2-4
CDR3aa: CASSEVWGPRYF
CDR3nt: TGTGCCAGCAGTGAAGTATGGGGGCCGCGGTACTTC

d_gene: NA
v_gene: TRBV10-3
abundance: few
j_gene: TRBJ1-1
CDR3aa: CAISEASYTEAFF
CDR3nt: TGTGCCATTTCAGAGGCGTCTTACACTGAAGCTTTCTTT

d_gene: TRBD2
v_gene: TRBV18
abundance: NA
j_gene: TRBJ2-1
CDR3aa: CASSPPASGNEQFF
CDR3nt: TGTGCCAGCTCACCACCAGCTAGCGGAAATGAGCAGTTCTTC

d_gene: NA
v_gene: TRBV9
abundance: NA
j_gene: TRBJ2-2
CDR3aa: CASSGHPGGMDTGELFF
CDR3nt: TGTGCCAGCAGCGGACACCCAGGGGGGATGGACACCGGGGAGCTGTTTTTT

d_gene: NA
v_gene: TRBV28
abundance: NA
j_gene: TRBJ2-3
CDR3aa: CASVGGLFTDTQYF
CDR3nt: TGTGCCAGCGTGGGTGGGCTTTTCACAGATACGCAGTATTTT

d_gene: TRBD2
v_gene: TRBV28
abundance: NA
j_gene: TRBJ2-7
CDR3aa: CASSLSGADTFYEQYF
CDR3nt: TGTGCCAGCAGTTTAAGCGGGGCAGATACTTTCTACGAGCAGTACTTC

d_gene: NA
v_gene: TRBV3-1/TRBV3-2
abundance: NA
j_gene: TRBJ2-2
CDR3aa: CASSQGASTGELFF
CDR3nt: TGTGCCAGCAGCCAAGGAGCTTCTACCGGGGAGCTGTTTTTT

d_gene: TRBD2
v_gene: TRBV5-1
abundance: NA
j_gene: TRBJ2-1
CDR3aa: CASSPLAGGSYNEQFF
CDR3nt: TGCGCCAGCAGCCCGTTAGCGGGAGGGTCCTACAATGAGCAGTTCTTC

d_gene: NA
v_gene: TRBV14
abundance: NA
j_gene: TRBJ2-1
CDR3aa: CASSRGTVHNEQFF
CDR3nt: TGTGCCAGCAGCCGCGGTACCGTACACAATGAGCAGTTCTTC

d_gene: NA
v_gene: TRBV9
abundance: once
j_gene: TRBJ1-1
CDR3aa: CASSAQGNTEAFF
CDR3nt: TGTGCCAGCAGCGCCCAGGGGAACACTGAAGCTTTCTTT

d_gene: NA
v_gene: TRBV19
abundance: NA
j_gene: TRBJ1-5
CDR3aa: CASSIARTVSNQPQHF
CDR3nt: TGTGCCAGTAGTATAGCTAGGACAGTCAGCAATCAGCCCCAGCATTTT

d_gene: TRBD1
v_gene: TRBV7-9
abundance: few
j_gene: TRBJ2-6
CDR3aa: CASSISGTGSSGANVLTF
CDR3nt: TGTGCCAGCAGCATCTCCGGGACAGGGAGCTCTGGGGCCAACGTCCTGACTTTC

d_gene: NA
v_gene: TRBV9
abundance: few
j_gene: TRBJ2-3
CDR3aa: CASSGRTDTQYF
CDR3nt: TGTGCCAGCAGCGGGCGGACAGATACGCAGTATTTT

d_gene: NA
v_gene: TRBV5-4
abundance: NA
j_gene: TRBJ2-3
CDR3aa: CASSSDTSTDTQYF
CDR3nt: TGTGCCAGCAGCTCGGACACAAGCACAGATACGCAGTATTTT

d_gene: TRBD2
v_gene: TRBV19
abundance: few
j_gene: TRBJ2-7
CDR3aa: CASSFRTSGSPDEQYF
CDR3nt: TGTGCCAGTAGCTTTCGGACTAGCGGGAGTCCCGACGAGCAGTACTTC

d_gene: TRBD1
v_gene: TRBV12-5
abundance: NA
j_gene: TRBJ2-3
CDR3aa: CASGLGQGSTDTQYF
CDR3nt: TGTGCTAGTGGTTTGGGACAGGGGAGCACAGATACGCAGTATTTT

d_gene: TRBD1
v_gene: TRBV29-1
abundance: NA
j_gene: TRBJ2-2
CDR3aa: CSVWTGAANTGELFF
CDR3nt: TGCAGCGTTTGGACAGGAGCCGCGAACACCGGGGAGCTGTTTTTT

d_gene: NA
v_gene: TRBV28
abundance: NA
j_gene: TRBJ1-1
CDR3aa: CASRTTVNTEAFF
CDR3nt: TGTGCCAGCAGGACGACAGTGAACACTGAAGCTTTCTTT

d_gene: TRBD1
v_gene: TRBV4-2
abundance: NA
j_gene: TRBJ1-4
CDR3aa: CASSQVGQGDEKLFF
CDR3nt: TGTGCCAGCAGCCAAGTTGGACAGGGGGACGAAAAACTGTTTTTT

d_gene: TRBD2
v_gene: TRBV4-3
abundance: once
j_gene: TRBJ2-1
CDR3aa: CASSQDSAGVQHEQFF
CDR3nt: TGCGCCAGCAGCCAAGATTCTGCGGGAGTTCAGCATGAGCAGTTCTTC

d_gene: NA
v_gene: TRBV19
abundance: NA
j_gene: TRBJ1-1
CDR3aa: CASADRTNTEAFF
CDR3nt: TGTGCCAGTGCTGACAGAACGAACACTGAAGCTTTCTTT

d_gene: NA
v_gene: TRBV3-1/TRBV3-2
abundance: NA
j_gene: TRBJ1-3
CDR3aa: CASSQLNAGAGNTIYF
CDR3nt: TGTGCCAGCAGCCAACTTAACGCAGGGGCTGGAAACACCATATATTTT

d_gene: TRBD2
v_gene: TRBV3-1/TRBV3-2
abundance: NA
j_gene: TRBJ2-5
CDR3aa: CASSRTSGGWVQETQYF
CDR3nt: TGTGCCAGCAGCCGGACTAGCGGAGGGTGGGTACAAGAGACCCAGTACTTC

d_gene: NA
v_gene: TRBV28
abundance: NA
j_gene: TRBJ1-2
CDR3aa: CASSWYGYTFGSGGYTF
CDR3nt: NA

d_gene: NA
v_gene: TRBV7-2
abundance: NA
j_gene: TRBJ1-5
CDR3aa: CASSSRHSSANQPQHF
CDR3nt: TGTGCCAGCAGCTCTCGACACTCGAGTGCCAATCAGCCCCAGCATTTT

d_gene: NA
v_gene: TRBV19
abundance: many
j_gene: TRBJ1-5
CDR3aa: CASSGGGGFRNQPQHF
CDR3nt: TGTGCCAGTAGCGGGGGGGGCGGATTCAGGAATCAGCCCCAGCATTTT

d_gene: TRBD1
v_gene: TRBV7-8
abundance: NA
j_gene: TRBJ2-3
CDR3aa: CASSLDGTGIDTQYF
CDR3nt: TGTGCCAGCAGCTTAGATGGGACAGGGATTGATACGCAGTATTTT

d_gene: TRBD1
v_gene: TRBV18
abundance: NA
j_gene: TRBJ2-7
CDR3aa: CASSPSGQGSYEQYF
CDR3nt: TGTGCCAGCTCACCCTCGGGACAGGGATCCTACGAGCAGTACTTC

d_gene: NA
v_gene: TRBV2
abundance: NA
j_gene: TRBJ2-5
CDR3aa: CASSVQGQETQYF
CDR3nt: TGTGCCAGCAGCGTACAGGGACAAGAGACCCAGTACTTC

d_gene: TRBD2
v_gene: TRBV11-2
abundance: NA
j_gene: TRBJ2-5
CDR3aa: CASSLGLALSETQYF
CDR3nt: TGTGCCAGCAGCCTTGGACTAGCCCTCTCAGAGACCCAGTACTTC

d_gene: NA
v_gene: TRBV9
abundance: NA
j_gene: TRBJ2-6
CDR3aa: CASSVGASGANVLTF
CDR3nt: TGTGCCAGCAGCGTAGGAGCCTCTGGGGCCAACGTCCTGACTTTC